This T cell receptor (beta chain) derives from a study of blood T cell repertoires in COVID-19. Study information: The United States, Italy and Spain supplied acute and convalescent COVID-19 samples.

Recruitment covered roughly 22 US areas and drew participants whose ages spanned roughly 18 to 100 years. Losses at the gene ends were 4 bases for V and 3 bases for J; bases not matched to a gene: 4. Germline lookup yields CDR1 SGHTS and CDR2 YDEGEE. This CDR3 contains 14 residues. As regards this clone: This same CDR3 is encoded by further DNA sequences in the sample.

Some clones are missing from TCRdb's copy, which holds only in-frame ones; the method was immunoSEQ multiplex PCR. This sample has 360,000 or so clones, with roughly 87% found just once. The V and J genes are TRBV5-8 and TRBJ2-3; 8 bases match TRBD1. Sequenced material: PBMCs or T cells enriched from blood (not recorded which). The receptor was isolated from a woman in her 50s who had recovered from COVID-19. The CDR3 nucleotides read TGTGCCAGCAGCCGAGACAGGGGAACAGATACGCAGTATTTT. Its protein is CASSRDRGTDTQYF.